Sequencing of this T cell receptor (beta chain) was carried out in a study of T cells in Graves' hyperthyroidism and ophthalmopathy. Study-level findings and limits: Model output signaled ophthalmopathy a median around 5.9 months ahead of onset.

This clonotype came up many times. The antigen remains unidentified. In the ophthalmopathy cohort, Clinical Activity Score was at least 3, NOSPECS grade at least 4, and duration under 3 months. Amplification yielded TCR beta CDR3 regions, with RNA transcripts as the source. Primed by the HTBI set, a first-round RT-PCR was run on the TCR CDR3. Each CDR3 protein gets one entry after TCRdb re-called the multiplex PCR reads with MiXCR. The data hold 400,000 to 450,000 distinct CDR3 sequences, with about 15% observed a single time. CDR3 length equals 14 residues. After removal of 4 bases from V and 4 bases from J, the junction contained 1 base not matched to a gene. In germline, CDR1 is LGHDT, CDR2 YNNKEL (reference sequence).

This TCR derives from a man in his late teens or twenties with Graves' ophthalmopathy. The sequenced sample was blood. The chain couples TRBV3-1 to TRBJ2-7, with 13 bases that match TRBD2. CDR3 DNA: TGTGCCAGCAGCCTGACTAGCGGGAGGTACGAGCAGTACTTC. Translating gives CASSLTSGRYEQYF.